These T cell receptor beta chains were read from a single sample in a study of blood T cell repertoires in COVID-19. The protocol was immunoSEQ multiplex PCR, while the TCRdb copy is restricted to in-frame clones and leaves out a portion. The sample includes about 150,000 clones, about 91% seen only once; the top ten take roughly 1%. The sequenced sample was peripheral blood. These receptors were obtained from a woman between 45 and 65 years old with acute or convalescent COVID-19. Both conserved end residues are part of each CDR3. Each record gives: V gene, clone size, D gene, J gene, CDR3 protein, CDR3 DNA. A D gene is named only where the DNA matches it firmly. Not every row has a clone size; where given, it reads once, few, many or a size class.

TRBV10-1	NA	NA	TRBJ1-4	CASSERRGGKLFF	TGCGCCAGCAGTGAACGGAGGGGCGGAAAACTGTTTTTT
TRBV6-5	NA	TRBD2	TRBJ2-7	CASSYGAGGPDEQYF	TGTGCCAGCAGTTACGGGGCGGGAGGGCCCGACGAGCAGTACTTC
TRBV7-9	NA	NA	TRBJ1-2	CASSLGAVSGYTF	TGTGCCAGCAGCTTGGGGGCGGTGAGTGGCTACACCTTC
TRBV11-2	NA	TRBD1	TRBJ2-3	CASSSYRGQDTQYF	TGTGCCAGCAGCTCTTACAGGGGGCAAGATACGCAGTATTTT
TRBV11-2	NA	TRBD1	TRBJ1-1	CASSLTPQGLAFF	TGTGCCAGCAGCTTAACCCCACAGGGGCTAGCTTTCTTT
TRBV13	once	NA	TRBJ2-5	CASSLPGAQETQYF	TGTGCCAGCAGCTTACCAGGGGCTCAAGAGACCCAGTACTTC
TRBV7-3	once	TRBD2	TRBJ2-7	CASSPSGGAVEQYF	TGTGCCAGCAGCCCTAGCGGGGGGGCTGTCGAGCAGTACTTC
TRBV6-5	NA	NA	TRBJ1-2	CASSYGRGDGYTF	TGTGCCAGCAGTTACGGCAGGGGCGATGGCTACACCTTC
TRBV10-3	few	NA	TRBJ1-3	CAISAGTHSGNTIYF	TGTGCCATCAGTGCAGGAACTCACTCTGGAAACACCATATATTTT
TRBV10-3	NA	TRBD1	TRBJ1-4	CAISELGGLRGPTNEKLFF	TGTGCCATCAGTGAGTTAGGGGGGCTGAGGGGGCCCACTAATGAAAAACTGTTTTTT
TRBV6-2/TRBV6-3	NA	NA	TRBJ2-1	CASSYVGGRVYNEQFF	TGTGCCAGCAGTTACGTAGGCGGCAGGGTCTACAATGAGCAGTTCTTC
TRBV7-2	NA	TRBD2	TRBJ2-3	CASSQASGAFTDTQYF	TGTGCCAGCAGCCAGGCCAGCGGGGCCTTCACAGATACGCAGTATTTT
TRBV9	NA	NA	TRBJ1-2	CASSVSGRIYGYTF	TGTGCCAGCAGCGTAAGCGGCAGGATCTATGGCTACACCTTC
TRBV14	NA	NA	TRBJ2-7	CASSQELRDEQYF	TGTGCCAGCAGCCAAGAATTGAGAGACGAGCAGTACTTC
TRBV28	NA	TRBD1	TRBJ2-3	CASNSGTGSRGESTDTQYF	TGTGCCAGCAACTCCGGGACAGGGTCCCGGGGGGAGAGCACAGATACGCAGTATTTT
TRBV19	NA	NA	TRBJ2-1	CASSISRLPDNEQFF	TGTGCCAGTAGTATTAGTCGACTACCTGACAATGAGCAGTTCTTC
TRBV5-1	NA	TRBD2	TRBJ2-3	CASSSPGTSGNTDTQYF	TGCGCCAGCAGCTCACCCGGGACTAGCGGGAACACAGATACGCAGTATTTT
TRBV28	NA	NA	TRBJ1-1	CASSLAVGDTEAFF	TGTGCCAGCAGTTTAGCCGTAGGGGACACTGAAGCTTTCTTT
TRBV6-5	NA	TRBD1	TRBJ1-4	CASRHDRGREKLFF	TGTGCCAGCAGACACGACAGGGGTCGGGAAAAACTGTTTTTT
TRBV15	NA	NA	TRBJ2-7	CATSRDPTYEQYF	TGTGCCACCAGCAGAGATCCCACCTACGAGCAGTACTTC
TRBV30	NA	NA	TRBJ1-4	CAWKGYRATNEKLFF	TGTGCCTGGAAAGGCTACAGGGCAACTAATGAAAAACTGTTTTTT
TRBV27	NA	TRBD2	TRBJ2-3	CASSRRGGAWDTQYF	TGTGCCAGCAGCCGGCGCGGGGGGGCTTGGGATACGCAGTATTTT
TRBV2	NA	NA	TRBJ2-1	CASIRRESHNEQFF	TGTGCCAGCATAAGGCGGGAATCCCACAATGAGCAGTTCTTC
TRBV15	NA	NA	TRBJ2-1	CATSREEGSYNEQFF	TGTGCCACCAGCAGAGAAGAGGGTTCCTACAATGAGCAGTTCTTC
TRBV2	NA	NA	TRBJ1-2	CASRTDPERNGYTF	TGTGCCAGCAGGACCGATCCCGAGAGGAATGGCTACACCTTC
TRBV4-1	NA	TRBD1	TRBJ1-6	CASSQYQSGQYNSPLHF	TGCGCCAGCAGCCAATATCAATCGGGACAGTATAATTCACCCCTCCACTTT
TRBV27	NA	NA	TRBJ2-7	CASSPYNGQTEQYF	TGTGCCAGCAGTCCCTACAACGGACAGACGGAGCAGTACTTC
TRBV29-1	NA	NA	TRBJ2-2	CSVGQGSWANTGELFF	TGCAGCGTAGGGCAGGGGAGTTGGGCGAACACCGGGGAGCTGTTTTTT
TRBV5-4	NA	TRBD1	TRBJ2-2	CASSYDYGDRGSSGELFF	TGTGCCAGCAGCTACGACTATGGAGACAGGGGATCCTCCGGGGAGCTGTTTTTT
TRBV5-1	NA	NA	TRBJ1-1	CASSLATLAGQTEAFF	TGCGCCAGCAGCTTGGCCACGTTGGCAGGGCAGACTGAAGCTTTCTTT
TRBV5-1	NA	NA	TRBJ1-2	CASSFQARDGYTF	TGCGCCAGCAGCTTTCAGGCCAGGGATGGCTACACCTTC
TRBV4-1	NA	TRBD1	TRBJ1-2	CASSQGQGGDYGYTF	TGCGCCAGCAGCCAAGGACAGGGGGGTGACTATGGCTACACCTTC
TRBV4-1	NA	TRBD2	TRBJ2-7	CASSHFVRGGTYEQYF	TGCGCCAGCAGCCATTTCGTACGGGGGGGTACCTACGAGCAGTACTTC
TRBV27	NA	NA	TRBJ1-2	CASSLKMAGGAESYGYTF	TGTGCCAGCAGTTTAAAGATGGCGGGGGGCGCAGAGAGCTATGGCTACACCTTC
TRBV19	NA	TRBD1	TRBJ1-3	CASNPNRGTGNTIYF	TGTGCCAGCAACCCGAACAGGGGTACAGGAAACACCATATATTTT
TRBV2	NA	TRBD1	TRBJ1-1	CASRNMPGQGSPAFF	TGTGCCAGCAGAAACATGCCGGGACAGGGGTCACCAGCTTTCTTT
TRBV10-1	NA	NA	TRBJ2-2	CASKNTFAGELFF	TGCGCCAGCAAGAACACGTTCGCCGGGGAGCTGTTTTTT
TRBV5-1	NA	TRBD2	TRBJ2-3	CASSRVPGLADTQYF	TGCGCCAGCAGCCGGGTCCCGGGACTAGCGGATACGCAGTATTTT
TRBV27	NA	TRBD1	TRBJ1-2	CASSFIPGGEGGYTF	TGTGCCAGCAGTTTCATACCAGGGGGCGAGGGTGGCTACACCTTC
TRBV27	NA	TRBD1	TRBJ1-2	CASNSRQGGYGYTF	TGTGCCAGCAACTCTCGACAGGGGGGGTATGGCTACACCTTC
TRBV18	NA	NA	TRBJ1-6	CASSPRGYGDSPLHF	TGTGCCAGCTCACCCAGGGGATACGGTGATTCACCCCTCCACTTT
TRBV19	NA	TRBD1	TRBJ1-1	CASNLQGMNTEAFF	TGTGCCAGTAACCTACAGGGGATGAACACTGAAGCTTTCTTT
TRBV29-1	NA	TRBD1	TRBJ1-3	CSGTTGAGNTIYF	TGCAGCGGGACTACAGGGGCCGGAAACACCATATATTTT